The clone carrying this T cell receptor (beta chain) was counted ten times or more. The target antigen is unknown. The sample comes from a study of CD8+CD57+ T cells in acquired aplastic anemia. Study-wide results and limits: In CD8+ cells, Simpson's diversity showed no significant difference between patients and controls.

Patients sequenced had flow cytometry evidence of CD8+CD57+ cell expansion. CDR3 and TCR beta VDJ profiling relied on genomic DNA as the template. TCRdb reprocessed the reads via MiXCR and lists one record per CDR3 protein. The sample has 160,000 or so distinct CDR3 sequences, over 40% seen once. CDR3 length: 16 amino acids. Germline CDR1 SGHTA, CDR2 FQGNSA. V was shortened by 5 bases and J by 0 bases, with 16 bases between the two germline ends. The chain combines TRBV7-2 with TRBJ1-2, with a possible D match to TRBD1 (5 bases). The TCR was taken from a human donor with aplastic anemia. Material for sequencing was sorted CD4+, CD8+, or CD8+CD57+ T cells (not recorded which) from PBMCs. The CDR3 spells CASSLGTTLANYGYTF. In nucleotides, the CDR3 is TGTGCCAGCAGCCTGGGGACGACCTTAGCTAACTATGGCTACACCTTC.